The entry below describes one TCR beta chain. These data are taken from a study of blood T cell repertoires in COVID-19. Assay: immunoSEQ multiplex PCR; the TCRdb copy retains only in-frame clones and omits some. The table shows a few hundred thousand clones, with around 83% occurring only once. The V gene's germline CDR1 is SGHRS and CDR2 YFSETQ. V lost 4 bases, J lost 5 bases, and 16 bases lay in between. CDR3 size: 15 residues. Enrolled during active infection, Seattle patients were then followed longitudinally. V gene TRBV5-1 combines with J gene TRBJ1-5, with D tentatively TRBD1 (6 bases). Material for sequencing was peripheral blood. The TCR was taken from an elderly woman with COVID-19, enrolled during active disease. CDR3 nucleotides: TGCGCCAGCAGCCCGGCCGGGACAAGTTATCAGCCCCAGCATTTT. Translation gives CASSPAGTSYQPQHF. Using reference TRBV5-1 and TRBJ1-5 for the parts outside the CDR3, the full variable domain is KAGVTQTPRYLIKTRGQQVTLSCSPISGHRSVSWYQQTPGQGLQFLFEYFSETQRNKGNFPGRFSGRQFSNSRSEMNVSTLELGDSALYLCASSPAGTSYQPQHFGDGTRLSIL.